Listed below are T cell receptor beta chains from one sample, sequenced in a study of T cell changes during pregnancy in multiple sclerosis. Assay: immunoSEQ multiplex PCR; the TCRdb copy retains only in-frame clones and omits some. The sample contains roughly 52,000 clones, over 80% of which appear only once. The sample consisted of CD4+ T cells from peripheral blood mononuclear cells, taken in the third trimester of pregnancy. Source of these receptors: a female donor with multiple sclerosis, enrolled in a pregnancy study. CDR3s include the opening cysteine and the closing phenylalanine or tryptophan. The order of the fields is CDR3 protein, clone size, D gene, V gene. The D gene is left open where the match is weak. A row's size may be missing; if present it is once, few, many or a size class.

CASSPWASGDASSQETQYF | . | TRBD2 | TRBV19
CASSLGDRVQGYTF | . | TRBD1 | TRBV7-2
CASSEGLGGNQPQHF | once | . | TRBV6-1
CASSEGPSGRKFF | . | TRBD2 | TRBV2
CASSQYVEQGARTGELFF | . | TRBD1 | TRBV7-3
CASSLTGIDQETQYF | . | . | TRBV5-1
CSARSYTEAFF | few | . | TRBV20-1
CASSVDSTNYGYTF | . | . | TRBV5-5
CASNSWGDTGELFF | . | . | TRBV5-1
CASSPTLAGPKNIQYF | once | TRBD2 | TRBV5-1
CASRGPGLSTDTQYF | . | . | TRBV7-8
CASSQGAPNTIYF | . | TRBD1 | TRBV7-7
CASSLAGGRYEQYF | . | . | TRBV7-2
CASSWRGAQETQYF | . | TRBD2 | TRBV5-1
CASSLAGQGMDGYTF | . | TRBD1 | TRBV7-2